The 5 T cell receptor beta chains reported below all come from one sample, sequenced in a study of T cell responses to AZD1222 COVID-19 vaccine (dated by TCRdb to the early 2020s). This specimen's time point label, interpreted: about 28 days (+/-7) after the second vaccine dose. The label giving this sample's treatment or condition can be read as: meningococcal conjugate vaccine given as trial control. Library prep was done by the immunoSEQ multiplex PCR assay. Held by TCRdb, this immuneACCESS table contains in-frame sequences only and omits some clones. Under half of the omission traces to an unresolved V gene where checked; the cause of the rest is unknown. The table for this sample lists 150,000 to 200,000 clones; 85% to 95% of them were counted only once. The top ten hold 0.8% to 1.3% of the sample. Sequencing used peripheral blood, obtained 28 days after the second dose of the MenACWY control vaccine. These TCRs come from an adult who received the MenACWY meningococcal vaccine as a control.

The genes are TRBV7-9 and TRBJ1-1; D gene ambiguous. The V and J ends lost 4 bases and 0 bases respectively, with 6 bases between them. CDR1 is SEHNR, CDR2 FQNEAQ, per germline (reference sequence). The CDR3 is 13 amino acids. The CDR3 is CASSSLLNTEAFF. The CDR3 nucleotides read TGTGCCAGCAGCTCGCTGCTGAACACTGAAGCTTTCTTT. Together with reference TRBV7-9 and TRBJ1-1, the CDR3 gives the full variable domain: DTGVSQNPRHKITKRGQNVTFRCDPISEHNRLYWYRQTLGQGPEFLTYFQNEAQLEKSRLLSDRFSAERPKGSFSTLEIQRTEQGDSAMYLCASSSLLNTEAFFGQGTRLTVV.

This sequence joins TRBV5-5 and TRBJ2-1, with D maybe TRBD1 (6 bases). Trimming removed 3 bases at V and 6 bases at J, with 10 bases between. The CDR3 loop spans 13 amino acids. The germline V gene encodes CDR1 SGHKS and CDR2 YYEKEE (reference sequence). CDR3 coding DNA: TGTGCCAGCAGCTGGGACACTTTCAATGAGCAGTTCTTC. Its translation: CASSWDTFNEQFF.

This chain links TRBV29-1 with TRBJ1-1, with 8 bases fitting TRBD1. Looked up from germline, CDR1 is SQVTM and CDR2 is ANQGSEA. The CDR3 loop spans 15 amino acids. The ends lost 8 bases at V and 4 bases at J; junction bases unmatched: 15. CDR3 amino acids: CSSGEAGGGFTEAFF. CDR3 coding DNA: TGCAGCTCCGGCGAGGCAGGGGGCGGTTTCACTGAAGCTTTCTTT.

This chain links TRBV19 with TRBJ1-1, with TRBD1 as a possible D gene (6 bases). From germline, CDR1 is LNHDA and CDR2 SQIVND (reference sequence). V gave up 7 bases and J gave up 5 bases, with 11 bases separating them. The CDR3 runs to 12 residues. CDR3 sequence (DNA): TGTGCCAGTATCCGGGGGCGGACTGAAGCTTTCTTT. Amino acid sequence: CASIRGRTEAFF.

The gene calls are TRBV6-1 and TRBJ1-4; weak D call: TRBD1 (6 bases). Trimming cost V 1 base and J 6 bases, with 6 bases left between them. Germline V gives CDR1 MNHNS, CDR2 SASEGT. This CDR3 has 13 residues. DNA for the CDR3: TGTGCCAGCAGTGAAGAGGGGGATGAAAAACTGTTTTTT. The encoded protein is CASSEEGDEKLFF.